The entry below gives a single T cell receptor beta chain sequence along with its context. This record belongs to a study of T cell responses to AZD1222 COVID-19 vaccine. Sequenced by immunoSEQ multiplex PCR; TCRdb stores in-frame clones only, minus some. The sample comprises 70,000 or so clones, over 80% of which are singletons, and about 23% rests with the top ten. The CDR3 loop spans 13 amino acids. CDR1 is ENHRY, CDR2 SYGVKD, per germline. The V end lost 6 bases, the J end lost 3 bases, and 12 bases lay between the germline ends. Sample: peripheral blood, taken 28 days after the second AZD1222 dose. The origin of this receptor is an adult who received the AZD1222 COVID-19 vaccine. This chain links TRBV10-3 with TRBJ2-7; a weak D match, TRBD2 (5 bases). The CDR3 region has the DNA TGTGCCATCAGGATGACCGGGATCTACGAGCAGTACTTC. Translation gives CAIRMTGIYEQYF.